The present TCR beta chain was sequenced within a study of blood T cells in healthy people across ages. With V trimmed by 3 bases and J by 4 bases, 9 bases remained unmatched. This CDR3 region has 16 residues. This clonotype was observed a handful of times. A J-beta primer mix and a sample-barcoded 5' primer were used in a second PCR of about 6 to 12 cycles. TCRdb called the 5' RACE reads again in MiXCR, with one record for every CDR3 protein. This sample yields 600,000 to 1,000,000 distinct CDR3 sequences, of which around 25% are seen a single time; approximately 4% belongs to the top ten. These data are also associated with another study on T cells of mothers and their children.

The receptor was isolated from a boy younger than 18 in good health. The sample comprised blood. The chain joins TRBV12-3 or TRBV12-4 to TRBJ2-5, with 9 bases matching TRBD1. The CDR3 nucleotides read TGTGCCAGCAGTTTTCGACAGGGGGGAATCCTAGAGACCCAGTACTTC. Its protein is CASSFRQGGILETQYF.